This entry describes one T cell receptor (beta chain). Antigen: not known. This sample is part of a study of CD8+ T cells in alopecia areata. Study as a whole: Twice a day, 5 to 10 mg of oral tofacitinib was administered to treated patients. A 6-month off-drug phase came after tofacitinib, which had lasted 6 to 18 months. Study-wide results and limits: Sharing of TCRs across patients appeared less clear than in mice, possibly for HLA-related reasons. Scalp sample data also include resident alphabeta T cells from normal skin.

Peripheral blood, together with lesional scalp punch biopsies, was collected from alopecia areata patients. As the sequencing template, cDNA was produced by extracting RNA and reverse transcribing it. Clones were read by immunoSEQ multiplex PCR, and TCRdb kept only the in-frame ones, dropping some. This sample has 12,000 or so clones, with more than 50% found just once. The origin of this receptor is a human donor with alopecia areata. The sequencing input was skin.

The CDR3 DNA is TGCGCCAGCAGCCAGGCGCCCGGGACTCACCGGTCGAATGAGCAGTTCTTC. Translation gives CASSQAPGTHRSNEQFF. The V and J genes are TRBV4-3 and TRBJ2-1; maybe TRBD2 (6 bases). V shed 3 bases and J shed 7 bases, with 22 bases lying between them. Germline lookup yields CDR1 LGHNA and CDR2 YSLEER. CDR3 size: 17 residues.